One and the same sample provided the 17 T cell receptor beta chains below, sequenced in a study of identical twins (dated by TCRdb to 2016 to 2017). Libraries came from 5' RACE. These reads were obtained on an Illumina HiSeq 2000. Using fastp at Q25 and MiXCR, TCRdb reprocessed the public reads and kept productive beta chains. CDR3 protein sequences are deduplicated, and each keeps its most common genes and DNA. This sample lists about 890,000 distinct CDR3 sequences; approximately 13% were detected once. Together, the top ten hold about 1.6% of the sample. Separately, the same data were catalogued under a study of yellow fever vaccine responses in identical twins.

Sequenced: PBMCs. These receptors were obtained from a woman aged 18 to 35 in good health.

The CDR3 loop is CASSPGLLSEQYV. The CDR3 coding sequence is TGTGCCAGCAGCCCGGGACTCCTCAGCGAGCAGTACGTC. This chain uses TRBV6-2 or TRBV6-3 with TRBJ2-7, with D perhaps TRBD2 (6 bases). The CDR3 has 13 amino acids. The germline gives CDR1 MNHEY, CDR2 SVGEGT. V was shortened by 6 bases and J by 6 bases, with 15 bases between the two germline ends.

This clonotype was seen more than once but under ten times. This chain uses TRBV15 with TRBJ2-6, with no clear D. The CDR3 contains 20 residues. The germline V and J ends were trimmed by 1 base and 1 base, with 20 bases remaining between them. CDR1 is LNHNV, CDR2 YYDKDF, per germline (reference sequence). The CDR3 loop reads CATSRVDAGRYRSGANVLTF. The CDR3 coding sequence is TGTGCCACCAGCAGAGTAGACGCCGGGCGTTATCGGTCTGGGGCCAACGTCCTGACTTTC.

The rearrangement uses TRBV3-1 and TRBJ2-1, with D uncertain. Germline V gene sequence: CDR1 LGHDT, CDR2 YNNKEL (reference sequence). This CDR3 has 11 residues. Trimming took off 1 base at V and 13 bases at J, with 8 bases between the two ends. The CDR3, as DNA: TGTGCCAGCAGCCAAGGGTTCCCCCAGTTCTTC. This sequence encodes CASSQGFPQFF.

The chain couples TRBV3-1 to TRBJ2-7; D perhaps matches TRBD1 (6 bases). Germline CDR1 and CDR2: LGHDT and YNNKEL (reference sequence). The CDR3 extends over 14 amino acids. Trimming removed 1 base at V and 5 bases at J, with 12 bases between. CDR3 nucleotides: TGTGCCAGCAGCCAAGGTGGCAGGGGTAACGAGCAGTACGTC. Its translation: CASSQGGRGNEQYV.

The gene calls are TRBV29-1 and TRBJ2-5; D is unclear. This CDR3 spans 11 amino acids. Germline CDR1 SQVTM, CDR2 ANQGSEA. Trimming removed 6 bases at V and 1 base at J, with 6 bases between. The CDR3 spells CSVEIQETQYF. The CDR3 DNA follows: TGCAGCGTGGAGATCCAAGAGACCCAGTACTTC.

This clonotype was counted a single time. The CDR3 DNA sequence: TGTGCCAGCAGCCCTTCCGGGAGCGGGGGCTACGAGCAGTACGTC. Protein: CASSPSGSGGYEQYV. The chain is built from TRBV16 and TRBJ2-7, with TRBD2 matching over 8 bases. The ends lost 4 bases at V and 3 bases at J; junction bases unmatched: 8. The V gene's germline CDR1 is KGHSY and CDR2 FQNENV. The CDR3 contains 15 residues.

The chain recombines TRBV7-3 with TRBJ2-5; 9 bases align to TRBD2. V lost 8 bases to trimming and J lost 4 bases; unmatched junction nucleotides: 5. The CDR3 is 13 amino acids. Germline CDR1 SGHTA, CDR2 FQGTGA. The CDR3 DNA sequence: TGTGCCAGCGGGCCTAGCGGGGCAGAGACCCAGTACTTC. As protein: CASGPSGAETQYF.

CDR3 nucleotides: TGTGCCACCAGCACCCCGGGACAGGGGCAGATCCTAGCCAAAAACATTCAGTACTTC. Translation gives CATSTPGQGQILAKNIQYF. This chain uses TRBV15 with TRBJ2-4, with 10 bases aligning to TRBD1. Germline V gene lookup returns CDR1 LNHNV and CDR2 YYDKDF (reference sequence). CDR3 size: 19 residues. The junction had 12 bases not matched to a gene; V was cut back by 4 bases and J by 0 bases. Supplemented by reference TRBV15 and TRBJ2-4, the full variable domain reads DAMVIQNPRYQVTQFGKPVTLSCSQTLNHNVMYWYQQKSSQAPKLLFHYYDKDFNNEADTPDNFQSRRPNTSFCFLDIRSPGLGDTAMYLCATSTPGQGQILAKNIQYFGAGTRLSVL.

This chain links TRBV4-2 with TRBJ2-5; D gene uncertain. V dropped 4 bases and J dropped 5 bases, with 11 bases sitting between them. The CDR3 is 13 residues long. Germline loops: CDR1 LGHNA, CDR2 YNFKEQ. Here the CDR3 reads CASSRKQRETQYF. CDR3 coding DNA: TGTGCCAGCAGCCGGAAACAAAGGGAGACCCAGTACTTC.

The chain uses TRBV5-5 and TRBJ1-1; TRBD1 aligns across 10 bases. The CDR3 is 15 amino acids. Unmatched junction bases numbered 3, after V lost 0 bases and J lost 4 bases. Germline lookup yields CDR1 SGHKS and CDR2 YYEKEE (reference sequence). The CDR3 sequence: CASSLGRTGGTEAFF. CDR3 coding DNA: TGTGCCAGCAGCTTGGGACGGACAGGGGGCACTGAAGCTTTCTTT.

The V and J genes are TRBV3-1 and TRBJ2-2, with TRBD1 as a possible D gene (6 bases). The V end was cut by 2 bases, the J end by 1 base, with 8 bases between. The CDR3 loop spans 15 amino acids. The V gene's germline CDR1 is LGHDT and CDR2 YNNKEL (reference sequence). CDR3 sequence (DNA): TGTGCCAGCAGCCAAAGCAGGGGGAACACCGGGGAGCTGTTTTTT. It is translated as CASSQSRGNTGELFF.

This chain joins TRBV20-1 and TRBJ2-4; D is perhaps TRBD1 (6 bases). The CDR3 consists of 12 residues. The germline V gene encodes CDR1 DFQATT and CDR2 SNEGSKA (reference sequence). The V end lost 3 bases, the J end lost 4 bases, and 7 bases lay between the germline ends. The CDR3 sequence is CSARDRKNIQYF. CDR3 sequence (DNA): TGCAGTGCTAGGGACAGAAAAAACATTCAGTACTTC.

This clonotype turned up a few times. This chain joins TRBV5-6 and TRBJ1-1; D gene ambiguous. CDR1 SGHDT and CDR2 YYEEEE come from the germline V gene. V was clipped by 4 bases and J by 13 bases, with 17 bases between them. The CDR3 is made up of 12 amino acids. The DNA of the CDR3 is TGTGCCAGCAGCATGCAGATGGCCGGAGGTTTCTTT. Protein sequence: CASSMQMAGGFF.

This rearrangement joins TRBV28 to TRBJ1-1; TRBD1 matches at 12 bases. With V trimmed by 8 bases and J by 5 bases, 9 bases remained unmatched. Germline CDR1 MDHEN, CDR2 SYDVKM. This CDR3 has 15 amino acids. The CDR3 loop reads CASLPGQGARTEAFF. The CDR3 DNA reads as TGTGCCAGCCTACCGGGACAGGGGGCGCGAACTGAAGCTTTCTTT.

The chain recombines TRBV24-1 with TRBJ2-7; D remains unclear. V was clipped by 3 bases and J by 2 bases, with 10 bases between them. The CDR3 consists of 14 residues. Germline V gene lookup returns CDR1 KGHDR and CDR2 SFDVKD. The CDR3 nucleotides are TGTGCCACCAGTGATGGGCCCTTGGCCTACGAGCAGTACTTC. Its protein is CATSDGPLAYEQYF.

This clonotype was found a few times. The V gene is TRBV5-1, the J gene TRBJ2-3, with 7 bases fitting TRBD1. The CDR3 consists of 16 residues. Germline CDR1 is SGHRS and CDR2 is YFSETQ. The junction had 12 bases not matched to a gene; V was cut back by 0 bases and J by 8 bases. Written as DNA, the CDR3 is TGCGCCAGCAGCTTGGCCCTATCACAGGGGCCAGGTACGCAGTATTTT. This gives the protein CASSLALSQGPGTQYF.

The chain has TRBV28 and TRBJ2-1; tentatively, D is TRBD1 (6 bases). V lost 8 bases, J lost 6 bases, and 14 bases lay in between. The CDR3 is made up of 13 amino acids. CDR1 is MDHEN and CDR2 is SYDVKM in the germline V gene. The CDR3 coding sequence is TGTGCCAGCCACCAGGGGACCCCCAATGAGCAGTTCTTC. It specifies CASHQGTPNEQFF.